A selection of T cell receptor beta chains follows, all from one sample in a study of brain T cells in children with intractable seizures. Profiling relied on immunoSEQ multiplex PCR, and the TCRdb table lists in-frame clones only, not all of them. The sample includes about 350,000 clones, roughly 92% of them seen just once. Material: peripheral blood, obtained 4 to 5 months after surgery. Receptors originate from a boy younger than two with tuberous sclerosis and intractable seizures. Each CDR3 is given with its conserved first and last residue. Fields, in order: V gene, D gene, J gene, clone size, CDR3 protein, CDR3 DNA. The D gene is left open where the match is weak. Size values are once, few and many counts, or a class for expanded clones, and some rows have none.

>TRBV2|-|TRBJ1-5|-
CASKRTGLGNQPQHF
TGTGCCAGCAAGAGAACAGGGTTGGGCAATCAGCCCCAGCATTTT
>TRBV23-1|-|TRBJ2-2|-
CASSQSSTITGELFF
TGCGCCAGCAGTCAATCCTCCACGATCACCGGGGAGCTGTTTTTT
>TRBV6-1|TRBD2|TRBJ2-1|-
CASSVSSGIRNGEQFF
TGTGCCAGCAGTGTATCTAGCGGGATCCGCAATGGTGAGCAGTTCTTC
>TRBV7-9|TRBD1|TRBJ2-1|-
CASSFRKPGTGVLNEQFF
TGTGCCAGCAGCTTCCGGAAGCCCGGGACAGGGGTCTTGAATGAGCAGTTCTTC
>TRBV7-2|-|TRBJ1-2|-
CASSQERWGGGYTF
TGTGCCAGCAGCCAAGAACGTTGGGGTGGGGGCTACACCTTC
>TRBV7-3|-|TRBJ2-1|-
CASSFYLSSEQFF
TGTGCCAGCAGCTTCTATCTTTCGAGCGAGCAGTTCTTC
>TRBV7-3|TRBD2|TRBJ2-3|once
CASSFSGGSGDTQYF
TGTGCCAGCAGCTTTTCGGGGGGTTCCGGAGATACGCAGTATTTT
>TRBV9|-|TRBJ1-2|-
CASSAMEDGYTF
TGTGCCAGCAGCGCAATGGAGGATGGCTACACCTTC
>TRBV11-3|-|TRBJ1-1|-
CASSEDRNTEAFF
TGTGCCAGCAGCGAAGACAGGAACACTGAAGCTTTCTTT
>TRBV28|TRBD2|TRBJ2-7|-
CASSSYMTSGEGEQYF
TGTGCCAGCAGTTCCTACATGACTAGCGGGGAGGGCGAGCAGTACTTC
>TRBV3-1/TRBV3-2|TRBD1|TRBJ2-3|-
CASSRPGQDPDTQYF
TGTGCCAGCAGCCGGCCGGGACAGGACCCAGATACGCAGTATTTT
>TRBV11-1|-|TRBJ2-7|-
CASSLPDSRSYEQYF
TGTGCCAGCAGCCTCCCCGACAGCCGTTCCTACGAGCAGTACTTC
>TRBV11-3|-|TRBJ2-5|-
CASSLWGDGQETQYF
TGTGCCAGCAGCTTATGGGGGGACGGACAAGAGACCCAGTACTTC
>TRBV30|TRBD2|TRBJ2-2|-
CAWSVMRTSGYANTGELFF
TGTGCCTGGAGTGTTATGCGGACTAGCGGATACGCGAACACCGGGGAGCTGTTTTTT
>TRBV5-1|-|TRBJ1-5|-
CASSWGSGQPQHF
TGCGCCAGCAGCTGGGGCAGCGGACAGCCCCAGCATTTT
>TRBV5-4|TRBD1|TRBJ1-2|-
CASSWDRPLDYGYTF
TGTGCCAGCAGCTGGGACAGACCGTTGGACTATGGCTACACCTTC
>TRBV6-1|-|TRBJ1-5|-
CASSEVTGKVNQPQHF
TGTGCCAGCAGTGAAGTGACGGGAAAGGTCAATCAGCCCCAGCATTTT
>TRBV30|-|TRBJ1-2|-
CAWSVGRDGYTF
TGTGCCTGGAGTGTGGGAAGAGATGGCTACACCTTC
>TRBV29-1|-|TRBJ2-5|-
CSTGTDGETQYF
TGCAGCACCGGGACCGACGGGGAGACCCAGTACTTC
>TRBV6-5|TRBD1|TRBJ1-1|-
CASSYRGHTEAFF
TGTGCCAGCAGTTACAGGGGGCACACTGAAGCTTTCTTT
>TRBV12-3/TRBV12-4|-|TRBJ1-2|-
CASSFENYGYTF
TGTGCCAGCAGTTTTGAGAACTATGGCTACACCTTC
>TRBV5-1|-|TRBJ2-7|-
CASSRDGTYEQYF
TGCGCCAGCAGCCGGGACGGTACCTACGAGCAGTACTTC
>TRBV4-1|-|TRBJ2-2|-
CASSQAGNTGELFF
TGCGCCAGCAGCCAAGCGGGGAACACCGGGGAGCTGTTTTTT
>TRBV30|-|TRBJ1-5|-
CAWSPGSPGRQPQHF
TGTGCCTGGAGCCCCGGGTCCCCTGGGCGTCAGCCCCAGCATTTT
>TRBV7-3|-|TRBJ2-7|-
CASSLVPSYEQYF
TGTGCCAGCAGCTTAGTCCCTTCCTACGAGCAGTACTTC
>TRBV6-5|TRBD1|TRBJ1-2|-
CASSYSGQGSFYGYTF
TGTGCCAGCAGTTACTCTGGACAGGGCTCTTTCTATGGCTACACCTTC
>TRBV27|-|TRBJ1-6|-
CASSPSRNSPLHF
TGTGCCAGCAGTCCCAGCCGGAATTCACCCCTCCACTTT
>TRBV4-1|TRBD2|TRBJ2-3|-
CASSQAGGTSGGMAQYF
TGCGCCAGCAGCCAAGCTGGGGGGACTAGCGGGGGTATGGCGCAGTATTTT
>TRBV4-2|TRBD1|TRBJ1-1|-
CATGQGGDYVNTEAFF
TGTGCCACCGGACAGGGTGGTGACTACGTGAACACTGAAGCTTTCTTT
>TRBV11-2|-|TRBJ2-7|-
CASSRGNSAYEQYF
TGTGCCAGCAGTAGGGGAAATTCGGCCTACGAGCAGTACTTC
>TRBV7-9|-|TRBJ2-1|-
CASNAGGSSYNEQFF
TGTGCCAGCAACGCTGGGGGGAGCTCCTACAATGAGCAGTTCTTC
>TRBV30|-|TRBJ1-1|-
CAWRGGGEGPEAFF
TGTGCCTGGAGGGGGGGCGGGGAAGGACCTGAAGCTTTCTTT
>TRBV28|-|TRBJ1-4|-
CASHDSTEKLFF
TGTGCCAGCCACGATAGCACTGAAAAACTGTTTTTT
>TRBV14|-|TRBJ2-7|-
CASSSLFLSSYEQYF
TGTGCCAGCAGCTCCCTCTTCCTAAGCTCCTACGAGCAGTACTTC
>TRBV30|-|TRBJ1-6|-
CAWSVRLVSAPLHF
TGTGCCTGGAGTGTACGGCTGGTTTCCGCACCCCTCCACTTT
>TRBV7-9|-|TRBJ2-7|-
CASSLEGREEQYF
TGTGCCAGCAGCTTAGAGGGGCGAGAAGAGCAGTACTTC
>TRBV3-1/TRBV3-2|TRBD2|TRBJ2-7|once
CASSQDWASGGSRTYEQYF
TGTGCCAGCAGCCAAGATTGGGCTAGCGGGGGGTCACGGACCTACGAGCAGTACTTC
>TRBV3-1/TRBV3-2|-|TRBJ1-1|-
CASSQRQVKTEAFF
TGTGCCAGCAGCCAACGACAGGTTAAGACTGAAGCTTTCTTT
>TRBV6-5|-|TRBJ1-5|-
CATKLGVYNQPQHF
TGTGCCACCAAACTCGGGGTTTACAATCAGCCCCAGCATTTT
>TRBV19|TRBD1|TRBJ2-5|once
CASSIGGQGYPHQETQYF
TGTGCCAGTAGTATAGGGGGACAGGGGTACCCCCACCAAGAGACCCAGTACTTC
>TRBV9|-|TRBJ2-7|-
CASSVGGSSYEQYF
TGTGCCAGCAGCGTAGGGGGGAGCTCCTACGAGCAGTACTTC
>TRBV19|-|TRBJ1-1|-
CATQQGPNTEAFF
TGTGCCACACAACAGGGTCCGAACACTGAAGCTTTCTTT
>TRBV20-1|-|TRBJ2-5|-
CSRTAQETQYF
TGCAGTAGGACAGCCCAAGAGACCCAGTACTTC
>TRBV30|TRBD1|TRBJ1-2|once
CAWSPTGSPYGYTF
TGTGCCTGGAGTCCGACAGGGAGCCCCTATGGCTACACCTTC
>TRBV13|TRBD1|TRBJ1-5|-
CASSLGQGLYQPQHF
TGTGCCAGCAGCCTCGGACAGGGTCTGTACCAGCCCCAGCATTTT
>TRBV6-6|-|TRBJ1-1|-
CASSYSFGTEAFF
TGTGCCAGCAGTTACTCCTTCGGGACTGAAGCTTTCTTT
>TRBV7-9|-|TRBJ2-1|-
CASSPNRGPRSYNEQFF
TGTGCCAGCAGCCCTAACCGGGGGCCGCGGAGCTACAATGAGCAGTTCTTC
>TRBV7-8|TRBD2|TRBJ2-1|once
CASSTLAVSYNEQFF
TGTGCCAGCAGCACCCTAGCGGTCTCATACAATGAGCAGTTCTTC